This T cell receptor beta chain emerged from a study of Graves' ophthalmopathy and Graves' hyperthyroidism. V dropped 4 bases and J dropped 6 bases, with 18 bases sitting between them. The CDR3 length is 15 residues. CDR1 is SGHTA and CDR2 is FQGNSA in the germline V gene. In donors with ophthalmopathy, activity was moderate-to-severe, with CAS ≥3, NOSPECS ≥4 and duration under 3 months. A diagnosis was made from clinical symptoms together with serum thyroxine, TRAb, thyroid ultrasound and orbital computed tomography. Amplified TCR beta CDR3 regions were obtained using RNA transcripts as template. The first-round RT-PCR employed HTBI primers together with the Qiagen OneStep RT-PCR kit. A multiplex PCR was then performed as the second round. TCRdb analysed the multiplex PCR reads with MiXCR anew, one entry per CDR3 protein. The sample yields about 210,000 distinct CDR3 sequences, roughly 27% seen once.

As for this clonotype: The antigen remains unidentified.

Findings of the study overall: Both an approximately 68% sensitivity and a 72.22% specificity characterized the model's predictions of ophthalmopathy progression. Blood also contained most of the expanded thyroid clonotypes above 0.001 frequency.

Source material: peripheral blood. The chain couples TRBV7-2 to TRBJ2-5, with D perhaps assigned TRBD1 or TRBD2 (5 bases each). This TCR came from a man aged 45-60 years with Graves' ophthalmopathy. The CDR3 coding sequence is TGTGCCAGCAGCTGGGGACGAGGGTGGGAGAAGACCCAGTACTTC. It specifies CASSWGRGWEKTQYF.